A single sample gave rise to the 10 T cell receptor beta chains below, sequenced in a study of T-cell memory formation after mild COVID-19. One entry per CDR3 protein, called by TCRdb with MiXCR from the 5' RACE reads. The sample holds fewer than 250,000 distinct CDR3 sequences; 15% to 20% are singletons and the top ten take 2% to 3%. Sample: PBMCs or a T cell subset sorted from them (not recorded which). These receptors came from an adult woman who had mild COVID-19 (a few samples of this study predate the infection). Cell type and time point are not known.

This clonotype was observed a handful of times. The chain joins TRBV20-1 to TRBJ1-4; 9 bases align to TRBD1. The CDR3 consists of 15 residues. Trimming cost V 0 bases and J 6 bases; bases outside gene matches: 5. From germline, CDR1 is DFQATT and CDR2 SNEGSKA (reference sequence). Here the CDR3 DNA reads TGCAGTGCTAGAGATGAGTGGACAGGGGATGAAAAACTGTTTTTT. Translation gives CSARDEWTGDEKLFF.

This chain links TRBV7-2 with TRBJ1-2; TRBD1 matches at 11 bases. This CDR3 comprises 16 residues. The ends lost 5 bases at V and 4 bases at J; junction bases unmatched: 9. CDR1 is SGHTA and CDR2 is FQGNSA in the germline V gene. The CDR3 DNA reads TGTGCCAGCAGCAGCCGGACAGGGGGCCTCGTCTATGGCTACACCTTC. Protein product: CASSSRTGGLVYGYTF.

The V gene is TRBV24-1, the J gene TRBJ2-4; the match to TRBD1 covers 7 bases. V lost 0 bases to trimming and J lost 8 bases; unmatched junction nucleotides: 6. This CDR3 comprises 15 residues. Germline V gene sequence: CDR1 KGHDR, CDR2 SFDVKD. Here the CDR3 DNA reads TGTGCCACCAGTGATTTGACAGGGGAAGGGGACATTCAGTACTTC. It specifies CATSDLTGEGDIQYF.

This chain connects TRBV3-1 to TRBJ2-7; D is unclear. CDR1 is LGHDT, CDR2 YNNKEL, per germline (reference sequence). The CDR3 has 17 amino acids. Deletions cut 4 bases from V and 3 bases from J, with 22 bases between. CDR3 amino acids: CASSPRGRWASYYEQYF. DNA for the CDR3: TGTGCCAGCAGCCCCCGTGGTCGGTGGGCGAGCTACTACGAGCAGTACTTC.

The J gene is TRBJ1-1, the V gene TRBV7-2; the D is unclear. The germline gives CDR1 SGHTA, CDR2 FQGNSA. Trimming took off 1 base at V and 1 base at J, with 7 bases between the two ends. The CDR3 spans 14 residues. The DNA for the CDR3 is TGTGCCAGCAGCTTAGTAGTTAGGAACACTGAAGCTTTCTTT. As protein: CASSLVVRNTEAFF.

The chain combines TRBV6-5 with TRBJ2-2; 9 nucleotides match TRBD2. J was trimmed by 3 bases and V by 6 bases; bases with no gene match: 8. CDR1 is MNHEY, CDR2 SVGAGI, per germline. The CDR3 has 16 residues. CDR3 sequence (DNA): TGTGCCAGCAGCCCGGGGGCGGGAGGGGACACCGGGGAGCTGTTTTTT. As protein: CASSPGAGGDTGELFF.

This clonotype was seen only a few times. The rearrangement links TRBV24-1 to TRBJ1-5; D is ambiguous. Deletions cut 4 bases from V and 7 bases from J, with 7 bases between. The germline gives CDR1 KGHDR, CDR2 SFDVKD. The CDR3 has 12 residues. The CDR3 bases are TGTGCCACCAGTGACGCGGGGCAGCCCCAGCATTTT. It translates to CATSDAGQPQHF.

This clonotype came up a few times. This rearrangement joins TRBV19 to TRBJ2-1, with TRBD1 matching 10 bases. This CDR3 is 13 amino acids long. V was pared by 7 bases and J by 6 bases, with 3 bases of the junction left unmatched. Germline V gives CDR1 LNHDA, CDR2 SQIVND (reference sequence). CDR3 residues: CASTRTGGNEQFF. The DNA for the CDR3 is TGTGCCAGTACCCGGACAGGGGGCAATGAGCAGTTCTTC.

This clonotype was recorded a few times. The rearrangement joins TRBV20-1 to TRBJ1-4, with D uncertain. Trimming removed 6 bases from V and 6 bases from J, with 11 bases in between. The CDR3 covers 12 residues. Per germline, CDR1 DFQATT and CDR2 SNEGSKA (reference sequence). CDR3 in amino acids: CSAPTGHEKLFF. DNA for the CDR3: TGCAGTGCACCCACGGGTCATGAAAAACTGTTTTTT.

V usage is TRBV7-9 and J usage is TRBJ2-1; D is undetermined. Germline lookup yields CDR1 SEHNR and CDR2 FQNEAQ (reference sequence). V was cut by 1 base and J by 9 bases, with 7 bases left in between. This CDR3 has 12 amino acids. The CDR3 sequence is CASSLVHIEQFF. The CDR3 nucleotides read TGTGCCAGCAGCTTAGTGCATATTGAGCAGTTCTTC.